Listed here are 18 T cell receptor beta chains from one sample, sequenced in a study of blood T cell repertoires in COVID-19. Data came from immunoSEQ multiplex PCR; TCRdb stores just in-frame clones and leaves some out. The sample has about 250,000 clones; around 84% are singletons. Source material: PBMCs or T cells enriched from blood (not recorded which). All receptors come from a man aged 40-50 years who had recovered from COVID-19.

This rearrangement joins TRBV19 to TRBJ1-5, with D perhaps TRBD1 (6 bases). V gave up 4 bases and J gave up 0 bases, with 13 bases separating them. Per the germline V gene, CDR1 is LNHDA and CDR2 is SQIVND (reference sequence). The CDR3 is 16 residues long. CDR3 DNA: TGTGCCAGTAGTACAGGTCAGGGGATTAGCAATCAGCCCCAGCATTTT. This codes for CASSTGQGISNQPQHF.

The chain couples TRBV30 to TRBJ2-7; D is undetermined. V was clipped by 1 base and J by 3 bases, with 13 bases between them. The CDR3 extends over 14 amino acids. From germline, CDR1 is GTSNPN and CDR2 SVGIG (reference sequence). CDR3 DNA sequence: TGTGCCTGGAGTGGTTCCCCGATCGGCTACGAGCAGTACTTC. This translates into CAWSGSPIGYEQYF.

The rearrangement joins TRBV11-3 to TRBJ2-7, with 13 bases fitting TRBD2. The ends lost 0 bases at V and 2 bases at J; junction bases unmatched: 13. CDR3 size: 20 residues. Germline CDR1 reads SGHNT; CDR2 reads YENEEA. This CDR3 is CASSLEVQAPGLAGPYEQYF. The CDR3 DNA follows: TGTGCCAGCAGCTTAGAAGTTCAGGCTCCGGGACTAGCGGGACCCTACGAGCAGTACTTC.

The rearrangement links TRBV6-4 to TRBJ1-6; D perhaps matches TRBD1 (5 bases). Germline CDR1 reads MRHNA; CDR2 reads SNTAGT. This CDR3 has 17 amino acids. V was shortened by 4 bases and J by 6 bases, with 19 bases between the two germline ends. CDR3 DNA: TGTGCCAGCAGTGCTTACCGGACATTGGAAGGTAATTCACCCCTCCACTTT. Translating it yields CASSAYRTLEGNSPLHF.

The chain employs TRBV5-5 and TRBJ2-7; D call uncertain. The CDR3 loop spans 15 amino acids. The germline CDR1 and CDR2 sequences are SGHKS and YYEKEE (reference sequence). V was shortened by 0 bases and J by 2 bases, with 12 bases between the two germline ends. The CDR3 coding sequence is TGTGCCAGCAGCTTGGATCCGGGTAGCACCTACGAGCAGTACTTC. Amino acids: CASSLDPGSTYEQYF. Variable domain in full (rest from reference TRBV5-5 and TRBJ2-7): DAGVTQSPTHLIKTRGQQVTLRCSPISGHKSVSWYQQVLGQGPQFIFQYYEKEERGRGNFPDRFSARQFPNYSSELNVNALLLGDSALYLCASSLDPGSTYEQYFGPGTRLTVT.

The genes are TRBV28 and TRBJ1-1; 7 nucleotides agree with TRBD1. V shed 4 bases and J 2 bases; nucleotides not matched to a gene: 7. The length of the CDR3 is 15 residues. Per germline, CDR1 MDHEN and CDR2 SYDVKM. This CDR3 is CASSYSGGLNTEAFF. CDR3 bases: TGTGCCAGCAGTTATTCAGGGGGATTAAACACTGAAGCTTTCTTT.

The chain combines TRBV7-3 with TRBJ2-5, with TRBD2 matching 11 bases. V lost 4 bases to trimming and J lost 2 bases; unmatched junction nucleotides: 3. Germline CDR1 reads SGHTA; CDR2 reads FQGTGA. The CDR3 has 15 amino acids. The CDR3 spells CASSSIAGGQETQYF. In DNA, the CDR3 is TGTGCCAGCAGCTCCATAGCGGGGGGGCAAGAGACCCAGTACTTC.

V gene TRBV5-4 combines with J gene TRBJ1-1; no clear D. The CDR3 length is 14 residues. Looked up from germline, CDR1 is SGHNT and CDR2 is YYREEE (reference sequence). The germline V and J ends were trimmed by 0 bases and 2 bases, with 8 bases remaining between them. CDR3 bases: TGTGCCAGCAGCTTGGACAGATTCAACACTGAAGCTTTCTTT. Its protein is CASSLDRFNTEAFF.

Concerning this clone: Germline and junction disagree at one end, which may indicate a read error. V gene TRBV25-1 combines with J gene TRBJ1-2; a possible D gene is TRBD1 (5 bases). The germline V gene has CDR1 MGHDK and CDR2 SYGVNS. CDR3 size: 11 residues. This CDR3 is CASSEWGRASF. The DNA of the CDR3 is TGTGCCAGCAGTGAATGGGGCAGGGCCTCCTTC.

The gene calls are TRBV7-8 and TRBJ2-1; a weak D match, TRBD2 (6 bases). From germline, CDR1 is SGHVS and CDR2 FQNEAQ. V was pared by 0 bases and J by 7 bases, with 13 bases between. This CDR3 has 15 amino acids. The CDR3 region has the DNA TGTGCCAGCAGCTTAGCAAGTGGGAGGATAAATGAGCAGTTCTTC. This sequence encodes CASSLASGRINEQFF.

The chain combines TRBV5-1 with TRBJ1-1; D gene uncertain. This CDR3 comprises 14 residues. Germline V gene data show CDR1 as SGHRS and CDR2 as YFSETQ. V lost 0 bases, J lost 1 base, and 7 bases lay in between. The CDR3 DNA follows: TGCGCCAGCAGCTTGGTGGTAGAGAACACTGAAGCTTTCTTT. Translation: CASSLVVENTEAFF.

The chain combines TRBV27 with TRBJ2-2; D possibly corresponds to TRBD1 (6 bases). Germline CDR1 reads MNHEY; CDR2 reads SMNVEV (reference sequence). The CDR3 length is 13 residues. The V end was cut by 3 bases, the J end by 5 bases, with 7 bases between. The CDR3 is CASSFTGTGELFF. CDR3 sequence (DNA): TGTGCCAGCAGTTTTACAGGGACCGGGGAGCTGTTTTTT.

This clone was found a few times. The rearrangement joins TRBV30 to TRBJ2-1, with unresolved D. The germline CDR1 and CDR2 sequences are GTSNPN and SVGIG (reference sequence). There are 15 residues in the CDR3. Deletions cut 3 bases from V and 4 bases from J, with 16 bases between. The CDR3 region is CAWRRLAFSYNEQFF. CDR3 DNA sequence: TGTGCCTGGAGGAGGTTGGCCTTCTCTTACAATGAGCAGTTCTTC.

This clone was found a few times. The CDR3 loop reads CASSPGGVALGYTF. The CDR3 DNA is TGTGCCAGCAGTCCGGGGGGGGTAGCACTTGGCTACACCTTC. V usage is TRBV27 and J usage is TRBJ1-2; D perhaps matches TRBD1 (5 bases). The CDR3 totals 14 residues. Deletions cut 5 bases from V and 7 bases from J, with 17 bases between. Germline-derived CDR1 and CDR2 are MNHEY and SMNVEV (reference sequence).

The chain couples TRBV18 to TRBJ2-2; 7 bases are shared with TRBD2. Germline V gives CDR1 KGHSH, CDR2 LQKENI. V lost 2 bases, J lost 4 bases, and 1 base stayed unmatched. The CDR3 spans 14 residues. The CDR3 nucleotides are TGTGCCAGCTCACCAGCTAGCGGCACCGGGGAGCTGTTTTTT. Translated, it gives CASSPASGTGELFF.

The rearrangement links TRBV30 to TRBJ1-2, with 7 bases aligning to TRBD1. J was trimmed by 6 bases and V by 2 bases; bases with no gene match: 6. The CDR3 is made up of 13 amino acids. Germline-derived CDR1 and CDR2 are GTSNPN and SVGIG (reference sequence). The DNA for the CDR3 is TGTGCCTGGAGTTATACAGGGGCGCATGGCTACACCTTC. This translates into CAWSYTGAHGYTF.

CDR3 residues: CASSGRRGGERELFF. The DNA for the CDR3 is TGTGCCAGCAGTGGTCGGCGGGGGGGCGAAAGGGAGCTGTTTTTT. V and J are TRBV2 and TRBJ2-2; 9 bases agree with TRBD2. V lost 4 bases to trimming and J lost 9 bases; unmatched junction nucleotides: 9. Germline V lookup: CDR1 SNHLY, CDR2 FYNNEI. The length of the CDR3 is 15 residues.

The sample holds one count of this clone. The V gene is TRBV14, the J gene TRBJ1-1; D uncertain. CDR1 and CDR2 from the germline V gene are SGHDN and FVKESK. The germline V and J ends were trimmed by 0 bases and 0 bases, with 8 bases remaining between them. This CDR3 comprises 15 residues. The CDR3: CASSQERAVNTEAFF. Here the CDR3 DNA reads TGTGCCAGCAGCCAAGAGAGGGCCGTGAACACTGAAGCTTTCTTT. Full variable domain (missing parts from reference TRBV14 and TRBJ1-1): EAGVTQFPSHSVIEKGQTVTLRCDPISGHDNLYWYRRVMGKEIKFLLHFVKESKQDESGMPNNRFLAERTGGTYSTLKVQPAELEDSGVYFCASSQERAVNTEAFFGQGTRLTVV.